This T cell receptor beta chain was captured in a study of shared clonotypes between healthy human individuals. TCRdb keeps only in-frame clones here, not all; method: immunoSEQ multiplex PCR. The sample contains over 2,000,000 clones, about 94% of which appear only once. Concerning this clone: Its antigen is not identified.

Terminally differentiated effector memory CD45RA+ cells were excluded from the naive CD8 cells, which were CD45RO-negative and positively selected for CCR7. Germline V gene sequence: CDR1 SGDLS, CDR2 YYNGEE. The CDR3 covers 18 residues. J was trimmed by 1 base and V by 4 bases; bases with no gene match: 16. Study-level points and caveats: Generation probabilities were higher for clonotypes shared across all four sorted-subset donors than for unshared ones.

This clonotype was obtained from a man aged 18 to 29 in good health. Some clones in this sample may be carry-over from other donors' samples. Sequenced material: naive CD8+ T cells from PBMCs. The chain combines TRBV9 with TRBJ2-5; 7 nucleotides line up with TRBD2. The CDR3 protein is CASSPNLAGGYTQETQYF. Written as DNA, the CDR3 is TGTGCCAGCAGCCCGAATTTAGCGGGTGGATACACCCAAGAGACCCAGTACTTC.